This T cell receptor beta chain was captured in a study of T cell repertoires in cytomegalovirus infection. Study-level background: Epitope selection comprised recently identified HLA-C-restricted CMV epitopes and well-studied HLA-B-restricted CMV epitopes. The study's findings and limits: CMV carriers with the relevant HLA were identified by cumulative public TCR beta family frequency. In two of eight donors, the top clonotype was HLA-C-restricted CMV-specific.

This clonotype was counted only a few times. What it recognizes is unknown. TCRdb ran MiXCR on the reads and lists one entry per CDR3 protein. Among about 770,000 distinct CDR3 sequences listed, about 27% were seen once. This CDR3 spans 15 amino acids. CDR1 is ENHRY and CDR2 is SYGVKD in the germline V gene. V lost 3 bases and J lost 3, with 11 bases in between. The TCR comes from a human donor in good health (CMV status not recorded). Some clones in this sample may be carry-over from other donors' samples. The chain joins TRBV10-3 to TRBJ1-4, with D hard to call. Sample: cultured CD8+ T cells from PBMCs, taken from culture after CMV antigen stimulation. The CDR3 sequence: CAISDLSFPNEKLFF. CDR3 DNA: TGTGCCATCAGTGATTTAAGCTTTCCTAATGAAAAACTGTTTTTT.